This T cell receptor (beta chain) came from a study of CD8 T cells in ankylosing spondylitis. Per germline, CDR1 KGHSH and CDR2 LQKENI. This CDR3 has 16 residues. The V and J ends lost 6 bases and 6 bases, in that order; junction bases with no gene match: 12. TCRdb itself ran the 5' RACE reads through MiXCR, one entry per CDR3 protein. The data hold roughly 130,000 distinct CDR3 sequences, with about 13% observed a single time. This clonotype was recorded many times. The chain recombines TRBV18 with TRBJ2-7; 12 bases align to TRBD1. Input material: blood, either unsorted or a sorted T cell fraction (not recorded which). The TCR was taken from a female donor with ankylosing spondylitis or in good health (not recorded which). The DNA of the CDR3 is TGTGCCAGCTCGCCAAACCTTCCGGGACAGGGGGCCGAGCAGTACTTC. The encoded protein is CASSPNLPGQGAEQYF.